These 17 T cell receptor beta chains originate from one sample sequenced in a study of post-analysis software for immune sequencing data. Points from the study as a whole: Patients used several TRBV segments, including TRBV5-6, TRBV5-1 and TRBV20-1, more often than controls.

Built from TCR beta cDNA, the libraries had unique molecular identifiers in them. TCRdb independently ran MiXCR on the PCR reads; one entry per CDR3 protein. The sample yields 700,000 to 800,000 distinct CDR3 sequences, 25% to 30% seen once. These receptors have no known antigen. Sequenced input: blood. Receptors originate from a girl aged 5-17 years with multiple sclerosis.

This clonotype was observed a few times. J is TRBJ2-1 and V is TRBV7-2, with D possibly being TRBD1 (5 bases). CDR1 is SGHTA, CDR2 FQGNSA, per germline. V was clipped by 4 bases and J by 2 bases, with 9 bases between them. The CDR3 runs to 14 residues. This CDR3 reads CASSSETAYNEQFF. As DNA, the CDR3 is TGTGCCAGCAGCTCCGAGACAGCCTACAATGAGCAGTTCTTC.

The chain recombines TRBV28 with TRBJ2-5; D ambiguous. The CDR3 has 14 amino acids. Trimming pared 3 bases from V and 7 bases from J, leaving 15 bases between. Looked up from germline, CDR1 is MDHEN and CDR2 is SYDVKM. The CDR3 spells CASSFTPARLTQYF. The CDR3 DNA sequence: TGTGCCAGCAGTTTCACTCCGGCGCGGCTGACCCAGTACTTC.

This clonotype was detected ten times or more. The V call is TRBV29-1, the J call TRBJ1-2, with D perhaps TRBD1 (6 bases). The CDR3 spans 14 residues. The germline V gene encodes CDR1 SQVTM and CDR2 ANQGSEA. CDR3 in amino acids: CTIRVQGRGDGYTF. In nucleotides, the CDR3 is TGCACCATCCGGGTGCAGGGGAGAGGAGATGGCTACACCTTC. The full variable domain, with the rest looked up from reference TRBV29-1 and TRBJ1-2, is SAVISQKPSRDICQRGTSLTIQCQVDSQVTMMFWYRQQPGQSLTLIATANQGSEATYESGFVIDKFPISRPNLTFSTLTVSNMSPEDSSIYLCTIRVQGRGDGYTFGSGTRLTVV.

This clonotype was detected only a few times. A much larger clone is a single base away; this may be a read error. This chain uses TRBV2 with TRBJ2-7, with D tentatively TRBD1 (5 bases). V lost 6 bases to trimming and J lost 3 bases, with 18 bases between them. Germline V CDR1 and CDR2: SNHLY, FYNNEI. The CDR3 is 15 residues long. As DNA, the CDR3 is TGTGCCAGCAGCACTACAAGACAGCTCGGCTACGAGCAGTACTTC. Protein sequence: CASSTTRQLGYEQYF. The full variable domain, completed using reference TRBV2 and TRBJ2-7, is EPEVTQTPSHQVTQMGQEVILRCVPISNHLYFYWYRQILGQKVEFLVSFYNNEISEKSEIFDDQFSVERPDGSNFTLKIRSTKLEDSAMYFCASSTTRQLGYEQYFGPGTRLTVT.

This clonotype appeared a few times. The chain carries TRBV6-5 and TRBJ1-5, with TRBD1 as a possible D gene (6 bases). The CDR3 length is 14 residues. V lost 6 bases, J lost 7 bases, and 16 bases lay in between. Germline V gene lookup returns CDR1 MNHEY and CDR2 SVGAGI. The CDR3 protein is CASSSNRARQPQHF. The CDR3 bases are TGTGCCAGCAGCAGCAACAGGGCTCGCCAGCCCCAGCATTTT.

The rearrangement joins TRBV4-3 to TRBJ2-5; 7 bases agree with TRBD2. Germline assignment: CDR1 LGHNA and CDR2 YSLEER. V was clipped by 0 bases and J by 1 base; unmatched bases: 8. The CDR3 has 17 amino acids. CDR3 sequence: CASSQDQGIAGQETQYF. CDR3 DNA: TGCGCCAGCAGCCAAGATCAGGGAATAGCGGGCCAAGAGACCCAGTACTTC.

This clonotype was detected a few times. The chain couples TRBV28 to TRBJ2-1; 8 nucleotides align to TRBD2. Germline trimming cut 6 bases from V and 8 bases from J; bases unmatched to any gene: 12. The CDR3 contains 15 residues. Germline CDR1 MDHEN, CDR2 SYDVKM. The CDR3 coding sequence is TGTGCCAGCAGGGGGGGAGAGCGGGGGCCCCATGAGCAGTTCTTC. Its translation: CASRGGERGPHEQFF.

For this clonotype: Relative to the germline gene, one junction end is altered; a read error may explain this. This chain links TRBV12-3 or TRBV12-4 with TRBJ1-2; a weak D match, TRBD1 (6 bases). CDR3 length equals 16 residues. CDR3 protein: CVSSTHVRGGADGYTF. CDR3 bases: TGTGTCAGCAGCACCCACGTAAGGGGGGGCGCGGATGGCTACACCTTC.

This clonotype was recorded a few times. The chain has TRBV27 and TRBJ2-7; D unclear. Germline CDR1 MNHEY, CDR2 SMNVEV (reference sequence). The CDR3 consists of 14 residues. Trimming shortened V by 3 bases and J by 3 bases, and 12 bases separated the two germline ends. CDR3 bases: TGTGCCAGCAGTTTGGGCGGACCAATCTACGAGCAGTACTTC. Protein: CASSLGGPIYEQYF.

The chain joins TRBV28 to TRBJ1-6; weak D call: TRBD1 (5 bases). Looked up from germline, CDR1 is MDHEN and CDR2 is SYDVKM. This CDR3 region has 16 residues. The V end was cut by 6 bases, the J end by 0 bases, with 12 bases between. The DNA of the CDR3 is TGTGCCAGCAGGGGTGGAGACAGCTCCTATAATTCACCCCTCCACTTT. Its protein is CASRGGDSSYNSPLHF.

CDR3 sequence reads: CASSFRGQGVDTQYF. DNA for the CDR3: TGTGCCAGCAGTTTCCGGGGACAGGGGGTAGATACGCAGTATTTT. The V gene is TRBV6-5, the J gene TRBJ2-3; 11 bases agree with TRBD1. J gave up 5 bases and V 4 bases, and 5 bases lay outside the gene matches. Germline CDR1 MNHEY, CDR2 SVGAGI. The CDR3 is 15 residues long.

There are a few counts of this clonotype. The V gene is TRBV29-1, the J gene TRBJ1-2; D perhaps matches TRBD1 (5 bases). V lost 4 bases, J lost 0 bases, and 12 bases lay in between. From germline, CDR1 is SQVTM and CDR2 ANQGSEA. The CDR3 loop spans 14 amino acids. This chain's CDR3 is CSVVGGQANYGYTF. The CDR3 nucleotides read TGCAGCGTTGTCGGGGGTCAGGCTAACTATGGCTACACCTTC.

The rearrangement links TRBV4-3 to TRBJ2-2, with 12 positions matching TRBD2. CDR1 is LGHNA, CDR2 YSLEER, per germline. CDR3 length: 14 residues. V was pared by 6 bases and J by 7 bases, with 3 bases of the junction left unmatched. In nucleotides, the CDR3 is TGCGCCAGCAGTCCTAGCGGGAGGGACGGGGAGCTGTTTTTT. Amino acids: CASSPSGRDGELFF.

The genes are TRBV29-1 and TRBJ1-4; 7 bases align to TRBD1. This CDR3 contains 14 residues. Per the germline V gene, CDR1 is SQVTM and CDR2 is ANQGSEA. V lost 5 bases to trimming and J lost 2 bases; unmatched junction nucleotides: 5. For the CDR3, the DNA is TGCAGCGTTTGGTCGACAGGGACTAATGAAAAACTGTTTTTT. Its protein is CSVWSTGTNEKLFF.

The chain combines TRBV27 with TRBJ1-5; D gene unclear. V dropped 2 bases and J dropped 1 base, with 9 bases sitting between them. The CDR3 is 15 amino acids. Germline V gene data show CDR1 as MNHEY and CDR2 as SMNVEV (reference sequence). CDR3 bases: TGTGCCAGCAGTTTACCCTGGAACAGCAATCAGCCCCAGCATTTT. Translated, it gives CASSLPWNSNQPQHF.

The gene calls are TRBV7-9 and TRBJ2-1, with a weak D call TRBD1 (6 bases). CDR1 and CDR2 from the germline V gene are SEHNR and FQNEAQ (reference sequence). This CDR3 has 16 amino acids. V was clipped by 2 bases and J by 9 bases, with 20 bases between them. CDR3 sequence: CASSLFDGPTGSEQFF. The CDR3 DNA reads as TGTGCCAGCAGCTTATTCGACGGGCCAACAGGGAGTGAGCAGTTCTTC.

This clonotype was found many times. The chain has TRBV7-2 and TRBJ2-1; TRBD2 matches at 8 bases. Trimming removed 9 bases from V and 0 bases from J; junction bases left unmatched: 4. Looked up from germline, CDR1 is SGHTA and CDR2 is FQGNSA. The CDR3 spans 14 residues. The CDR3 DNA reads TGTGCCAGTGGAGCGGGAGTCTCCTACAATGAGCAGTTCTTC. Translated: CASGAGVSYNEQFF.